The rows below give T cell receptor beta chains drawn from one sample of a study of blood T cell repertoires in COVID-19. The repertoire was sequenced with immunoSEQ multiplex PCR; TCRdb's copy has only in-frame clones and lacks some. The sample carries just under 85,000 clones, 83% recorded once. The sequencing input was peripheral blood. These TCRs come from a woman aged 80 or over with acute or convalescent COVID-19. The CDR3 runs from the conserved cysteine through the conserved F or W. A D gene is named only where the DNA matches it firmly. A row's size may be missing; if present it is once, few, many or a size class.

V gene: TRBV7-2; clone size: .; J gene: TRBJ2-1; D gene: TRBD2; CDR3 protein: CASSRTSGYNEQFF; CDR3 DNA: TGTGCCAGCAGCCGGACTAGCGGTTACAATGAGCAGTTCTTC
V gene: TRBV5-6; clone size: .; J gene: TRBJ1-1; D gene: .; CDR3 protein: CASSLAPTGNTEAFF; CDR3 DNA: TGTGCCAGCAGCTTGGCCCCCACTGGGAACACTGAAGCTTTCTTT
V gene: TRBV29-1; clone size: .; J gene: TRBJ2-5; D gene: TRBD2; CDR3 protein: CSVWGLAGVGTGETQYF; CDR3 DNA: TGCAGCGTTTGGGGACTAGCGGGAGTGGGGACGGGTGAGACCCAGTACTTC
V gene: TRBV19; clone size: .; J gene: TRBJ1-5; D gene: .; CDR3 protein: CASSIVGTISNQPQHF; CDR3 DNA: TGTGCCAGTAGTATAGTAGGGACAATTAGCAATCAGCCCCAGCATTTT
V gene: TRBV2; clone size: .; J gene: TRBJ1-4; D gene: TRBD1; CDR3 protein: CASSGRTGNEKLFF; CDR3 DNA: TGTGCCAGCAGTGGGCGGACAGGCAATGAAAAACTGTTTTTT
V gene: TRBV5-6; clone size: few; J gene: TRBJ2-1; D gene: TRBD2; CDR3 protein: CASSQTSGSFSYNEQFF; CDR3 DNA: TGTGCCAGCAGCCAAACTAGCGGGAGCTTCTCCTACAATGAGCAGTTCTTC
V gene: TRBV6-2/TRBV6-3; clone size: .; J gene: TRBJ2-3; D gene: TRBD2; CDR3 protein: CASSYEAGDTDTQYF; CDR3 DNA: TGTGCCAGCAGTTACGAAGCGGGAGACACAGATACGCAGTATTTT
V gene: TRBV19; clone size: .; J gene: TRBJ1-2; D gene: .; CDR3 protein: CASSPDSSARYTF; CDR3 DNA: TGTGCCAGTAGTCCGGACAGTAGTGCCCGCTACACCTTC
V gene: TRBV12-3/TRBV12-4; clone size: .; J gene: TRBJ2-7; D gene: .; CDR3 protein: CASSLKGVLYF; CDR3 DNA: TGTGCCAGCAGTTTAAAAGGGGTACTGTACTTC
V gene: TRBV7-8; clone size: .; J gene: TRBJ2-1; D gene: .; CDR3 protein: CASSPRRRTYNEQFF; CDR3 DNA: TGTGCCAGCAGCCCCCGAAGGCGGACATACAATGAGCAGTTCTTC
V gene: TRBV19; clone size: .; J gene: TRBJ1-2; D gene: TRBD1; CDR3 protein: CASSNRGDYGYTF; CDR3 DNA: TGTGCCAGTAGTAACAGGGGGGACTATGGCTACACCTTC
V gene: TRBV6-5; clone size: .; J gene: TRBJ2-5; D gene: .; CDR3 protein: CASSLRVPQETQYF; CDR3 DNA: TGTGCCAGCAGTCTCAGGGTACCCCAAGAGACCCAGTACTTC
V gene: TRBV7-9; clone size: .; J gene: TRBJ2-5; D gene: .; CDR3 protein: CASRTGWETQYF; CDR3 DNA: TGTGCCAGCAGAACAGGGTGGGAGACCCAGTACTTC
V gene: TRBV28; clone size: .; J gene: TRBJ1-2; D gene: .; CDR3 protein: CASSLSQGYYGYTF; CDR3 DNA: TGTGCCAGCAGTTTATCCCAGGGCTACTATGGCTACACCTTC
V gene: TRBV5-1; clone size: .; J gene: TRBJ2-1; D gene: TRBD2; CDR3 protein: CASSPSGSSYNEQFF; CDR3 DNA: TGCGCCAGCAGCCCCAGCGGGAGCTCCTACAATGAGCAGTTCTTC
V gene: TRBV29-1; clone size: .; J gene: TRBJ2-5; D gene: .; CDR3 protein: CSSEGGRGETQYF; CDR3 DNA: TGCAGCTCAGAGGGGGGGCGCGGAGAGACCCAGTACTTC
V gene: TRBV2; clone size: .; J gene: TRBJ2-7; D gene: TRBD1; CDR3 protein: CASLETGAIHEQYF; CDR3 DNA: TGTGCCAGCCTGGAGACAGGGGCCATCCACGAGCAGTACTTC
V gene: TRBV3-1/TRBV3-2; clone size: .; J gene: TRBJ1-4; D gene: TRBD1; CDR3 protein: CASSPPGQDNEKLFF; CDR3 DNA: TGTGCCAGCAGCCCCCCGGGACAGGATAATGAAAAACTGTTTTTT
V gene: TRBV4-2; clone size: few; J gene: TRBJ2-6; D gene: TRBD2; CDR3 protein: CASSQDTSGSGANVLTF; CDR3 DNA: TGTGCCAGCAGCCAAGATACTAGCGGTTCTGGGGCCAACGTCCTGACTTTC
V gene: TRBV24-1; clone size: .; J gene: TRBJ2-1; D gene: .; CDR3 protein: CATSGGGHLSYNEQFF; CDR3 DNA: TGTGCCACCAGTGGGGGGGGGCACCTCTCCTACAATGAGCAGTTCTTC